The 32 T cell receptor beta chains below all came from one sample that was sequenced in a study of CD8 T cells in ankylosing spondylitis. From the 5' RACE reads, TCRdb called clonotypes with MiXCR, one entry per CDR3 protein. This table has under 300,000 distinct CDR3 sequences, 18% appearing once. The sequenced sample consisted of blood, either unsorted or a sorted T cell fraction (not recorded which). Receptors were obtained from a male donor with ankylosing spondylitis or in good health (not recorded which).

The chain recombines TRBV7-2 with TRBJ2-5; D ambiguous. Germline V CDR1 and CDR2: SGHTA, FQGNSA. Trimming cost V 2 bases and J 12 bases, with 10 bases left between them. This CDR3 is 11 amino acids long. Here the CDR3 DNA reads TGTGCCAGCAGCTTACATCAGCGCGAGTACTTC. This translates into CASSLHQREYF.

A word on this clonotype: This sequence may be a read error, since a much larger clone differs from it by one base. This chain links TRBV7-9 with TRBJ2-7, with D possibly matching TRBD2 (6 bases). CDR3 length equals 12 residues. Germline V lookup: CDR1 SEHNR, CDR2 FQNEAQ (reference sequence). Trimming removed 5 bases at V and 10 bases at J, with 15 bases between. CDR3: CASSQGASDQYF. The DNA of the CDR3 is TGTGCCAGCAGCCAAGGGGCTAGCGACCAGTACTTC.

This clonotype occurred a few times. This chain links TRBV28 with TRBJ2-7; 10 bases are shared with TRBD2. The CDR3 spans 14 residues. V shed 5 bases and J 6 bases; nucleotides not matched to a gene: 7. Germline V gives CDR1 MDHEN, CDR2 SYDVKM. This chain's CDR3 is CASSPLGTSVEQYF. CDR3 sequence (DNA): TGTGCCAGCAGTCCGTTAGGGACTAGCGTCGAGCAGTACTTC.

This clonotype was seen many times. The chain carries TRBV27 and TRBJ2-7, with D uncertain. Germline V gene lookup returns CDR1 MNHEY and CDR2 SMNVEV (reference sequence). This CDR3 has 15 amino acids. V was shortened by 5 bases and J by 5 bases, with 19 bases between the two germline ends. DNA for the CDR3: TGTGCCAGCAGTCCCAGGATCGAAATTGCGGACGAGCAGTACTTC. It codes for CASSPRIEIADEQYF.

V and J are TRBV7-2 and TRBJ2-7; TRBD1 matches at 8 bases. The V gene end was trimmed by 6 bases and the J gene end by 5 bases; junction bases not matched to a gene: 12. The germline gives CDR1 SGHTA, CDR2 FQGNSA. The CDR3 has 15 residues. The CDR3: CASRQAGQGYHEQYF. CDR3 nucleotides: TGTGCCAGCAGACAAGCCGGACAGGGTTACCACGAGCAGTACTTC.

The J gene is TRBJ1-4, the V gene TRBV6-6; the match to TRBD1 covers 7 bases. This CDR3 contains 13 residues. From germline, CDR1 is MNHNY and CDR2 SVGAGI (reference sequence). V lost 7 bases to trimming and J lost 8 bases; unmatched junction nucleotides: 7. For the CDR3, the DNA is TGTGCCAGCAATGAGGGGGCGCAGGAAAAACTGTTTTTT. Protein product: CASNEGAQEKLFF.

The gene calls are TRBV29-1 and TRBJ2-7; 7 bases agree with TRBD1. Trimming at V came to 1 base and at J to 5 bases, leaving 5 bases not matched to a gene. Germline V gene lookup returns CDR1 SQVTM and CDR2 ANQGSEA. The length of the CDR3 is 13 residues. In DNA, the CDR3 is TGCAGCGTTGAAGGACAGGGACCCCACGAGCAGTACTTC. Its protein product is CSVEGQGPHEQYF.

This chain uses TRBV5-6 with TRBJ1-1, with 9 positions matching TRBD1. This CDR3 is 15 amino acids long. The V segment lost 5 bases and the J segment 1 base; nucleotides outside the gene matches: 6. Germline V gives CDR1 SGHDT, CDR2 YYEEEE. The CDR3 here is CASSFGTGSNTEAFF. CDR3 in DNA: TGTGCCAGCAGTTTTGGGACAGGGTCGAACACTGAAGCTTTCTTT.

This clonotype was observed a handful of times. The chain links TRBV29-1 to TRBJ2-1; TRBD2 matches 15 bases. The J segment lost 4 bases and the V segment lost 2 bases, leaving 6 bases of the junction unmatched. The germline gives CDR1 SQVTM, CDR2 ANQGSEA. This CDR3 is 17 amino acids long. This CDR3 reads CSVERTSGRDPYNEQFF. CDR3 nucleotides: TGCAGCGTTGAAAGGACTAGCGGGAGGGACCCTTACAATGAGCAGTTCTTC.

This clonotype was counted between two and nine times. The chain carries TRBV9 and TRBJ2-7, with TRBD2 as a possible D gene (5 bases). V lost 0 bases, J lost 1 base, and 14 bases lay in between. CDR3 size: 16 residues. CDR1 is SGDLS, CDR2 YYNGEE, per germline. The CDR3 nucleotides read TGTGCCAGCAGCGTAGGGCCGACTGACTATTCCTACGAGCAGTACTTC. Translated: CASSVGPTDYSYEQYF.

This clonotype was observed at least ten times. The CDR3, as DNA: TGTGCCAGCAGCTTGGCCACAGGAACAGATACGCAGTATTTT. Its translation is CASSLATGTDTQYF. The rearrangement joins TRBV5-6 to TRBJ2-3, with D tentatively TRBD1 (5 bases). The CDR3 spans 14 residues. Germline V gene data show CDR1 as SGHDT and CDR2 as YYEEEE. The ends were cut back, 0 bases at V and 3 bases at J, with 8 bases in the middle.

In its sample, this clonotype was seen a few times. The genes are TRBV7-2 and TRBJ2-1; D gene uncertain. CDR3 length: 11 amino acids. The V and J ends lost 4 bases and 13 bases respectively, with 11 bases between them. CDR1 is SGHTA and CDR2 is FQGNSA in the germline V gene. The CDR3 protein is CASSSDWVQFF. Here the CDR3 DNA reads TGTGCCAGCAGCTCAGACTGGGTCCAGTTCTTC.

The V gene is TRBV12-3 or TRBV12-4, the J gene TRBJ2-1; 13 bases line up with TRBD2. CDR3 length: 15 amino acids. J lost 7 bases, V lost 2 bases, and 2 bases had no gene match. DNA for the CDR3: TGTGCCAGCAGTTTAATGGGACTAGCGGGAAATGAGCAGTTCTTC. Amino acid sequence: CASSLMGLAGNEQFF.

The chain joins TRBV6-2 or TRBV6-3 to TRBJ2-7; D gene unclear. This CDR3 region has 14 residues. The V and J ends lost 5 bases and 3 bases respectively, with 14 bases between them. Germline V gene lookup returns CDR1 MNHEY and CDR2 SVGEGT. CDR3 in DNA: TGTGCCAGCAGTACTCTAAGTACCGTCTACGAGCAGTACTTC. Translating gives CASSTLSTVYEQYF.

This clonotype was found a few times. The CDR3 sequence is CASSLGTADSYNEQFF. The CDR3 bases are TGTGCCAGCAGCCTAGGGACGGCGGACTCCTACAATGAGCAGTTCTTC. J is TRBJ2-1 and V is TRBV5-6; the D call may be TRBD1 or TRBD2 (5 bases each). Trimming left V 4 bases short and J 0 bases short, with 14 bases between. The CDR3 length is 16 residues. The germline V gene has CDR1 SGHDT and CDR2 YYEEEE.

This clonotype has just a few counts. The chain recombines TRBV29-1 with TRBJ2-3; 11 nucleotides match TRBD2. J gave up 3 bases and V 4 bases, and 3 bases lay outside the gene matches. The CDR3 contains 14 residues. CDR1 is SQVTM and CDR2 is ANQGSEA in the germline V gene. The CDR3 DNA reads as TGCAGCGTTGGGGTAGCGGGAGGGACAGATACGCAGTATTTT. The encoded protein is CSVGVAGGTDTQYF.

This clonotype was seen only a few times. The J gene is TRBJ2-7, the V gene TRBV6-2 or TRBV6-3, with a weak D call TRBD1 (5 bases). CDR1 and CDR2 from the germline V gene are MNHEY and SVGEGT. Between the trimmed V and J ends, which lost 2 bases and 7 bases, there was a span of 21 bases. The CDR3 has 16 amino acids. CDR3 protein: CASSYNGRGDLYEQYF. CDR3 bases: TGTGCCAGCAGTTACAACGGTAGGGGCGACCTCTATGAGCAGTACTTC.

V usage is TRBV4-3 and J usage is TRBJ2-1; 9 bases align to TRBD1. This CDR3 comprises 15 residues. The V segment lost 4 bases and the J segment 10 bases; nucleotides outside the gene matches: 11. Looked up from germline, CDR1 is LGHNA and CDR2 is YSLEER. The CDR3 sequence: CASSPARTGGWEQFF. In DNA form, the CDR3 reads TGCGCCAGCAGCCCTGCCCGTACAGGGGGCTGGGAGCAGTTCTTC.

This clonotype was counted between two and nine times. The rearrangement uses TRBV9 and TRBJ2-5; 11 nucleotides agree with TRBD1. The J segment lost 5 bases and the V segment lost 3 bases, leaving 9 bases of the junction unmatched. Germline V lookup: CDR1 SGDLS, CDR2 YYNGEE. The CDR3 consists of 16 residues. The CDR3 region is CASSAWDRGGWETQYF. CDR3 coding DNA: TGTGCCAGCAGCGCCTGGGACAGGGGGGGTTGGGAGACCCAGTACTTC.

J is TRBJ2-7 and V is TRBV9; TRBD1 matches 9 bases. V dropped 4 bases and J dropped 4; count of bases not matched to a gene: 9. Germline CDR1 SGDLS, CDR2 YYNGEE. The CDR3 runs 15 residues. The CDR3 region is CASSPRTGGEYEQYF. The CDR3 coding sequence is TGTGCCAGCAGCCCGCGAACAGGGGGCGAATACGAGCAGTACTTC.

The rearrangement joins TRBV10-3 to TRBJ2-7; D gene ambiguous. This CDR3 region has 13 residues. Germline-derived CDR1 and CDR2 are ENHRY and SYGVKD. V lost 2 bases, J lost 2 bases, and 7 bases lay in between. Here the CDR3 DNA reads TGTGCCATCAGTGAGAACACGGCCTACGAGCAGTACTTC. Translated: CAISENTAYEQYF.

At least ten counts were recorded for this clonotype. CDR3 sequence: CASSSRGSNQPQHF. CDR3 sequence (DNA): TGTGCCAGCAGTAGCAGGGGAAGCAATCAGCCCCAGCATTTT. J is TRBJ1-5 and V is TRBV25-1; D might be TRBD1 (6 bases). V lost 5 bases to trimming and J lost 1 base, with 9 bases between them. The CDR3 is 14 residues long. Germline CDR1 reads MGHDK; CDR2 reads SYGVNS.

This clonotype was seen a few times. This rearrangement joins TRBV28 to TRBJ2-7, with D unclear. The length of the CDR3 is 12 residues. In germline, CDR1 is MDHEN, CDR2 SYDVKM. Trimming pared 3 bases from V and 2 bases from J, leaving 5 bases between. CDR3 DNA sequence: TGTGCCAGCAGTTTGCCAGCCTACGAGCAGTACTTC. The encoded protein is CASSLPAYEQYF.

V and J are TRBV5-1 and TRBJ2-2; 10 bases agree with TRBD1. V lost 4 bases and J lost 5; bases outside the gene matches: 5. The CDR3 is 15 residues long. The germline V gene encodes CDR1 SGHRS and CDR2 YFSETQ. CDR3 residues: CASSPGQGTTGELFF. The CDR3 bases are TGCGCCAGCAGCCCGGGACAGGGGACAACCGGGGAGCTGTTTTTT.

The chain couples TRBV6-5 to TRBJ2-7; TRBD1 matches at 9 bases. Germline loops: CDR1 MNHEY, CDR2 SVGAGI. V was clipped by 0 bases and J by 3 bases; unmatched bases: 3. The CDR3 has 15 residues. DNA of the CDR3: TGTGCCAGCAGTTACTCTATGGGACAGGGCTACGAGCAGTACTTC. Amino acids: CASSYSMGQGYEQYF.

This chain connects TRBV15 to TRBJ2-5; no reliable D call. V gave up 0 bases and J gave up 9 bases, with 8 bases separating them. Germline CDR1 LNHNV, CDR2 YYDKDF (reference sequence). This CDR3 has 12 amino acids. This CDR3 is CATSRDNSAQYF. The CDR3 DNA reads as TGTGCCACCAGCAGAGATAATTCGGCCCAGTACTTC.

This clonotype occurred many times. The chain has TRBV9 and TRBJ1-1; a possible D gene is TRBD1 (6 bases). The germline V and J ends were trimmed by 0 bases and 3 bases, with 12 bases remaining between them. Germline CDR1 and CDR2: SGDLS and YYNGEE. The CDR3 totals 15 residues. CDR3 region: CASSVAIEGDTEAFF. CDR3 coding DNA: TGTGCCAGCAGCGTAGCTATTGAGGGGGACACTGAAGCTTTCTTT.

The V call is TRBV25-1, the J call TRBJ1-1; D is perhaps TRBD1 (6 bases). Trimming shortened V by 1 base and J by 3 bases, and 18 bases separated the two germline ends. Germline assignment: CDR1 MGHDK and CDR2 SYGVNS. This CDR3 spans 17 amino acids. The CDR3 protein is CASSEFVNLAGDTEAFF. CDR3 sequence (DNA): TGTGCCAGCAGTGAATTCGTAAATCTCGCAGGGGACACTGAAGCTTTCTTT.

This clonotype was picked up a small number of times. The rearrangement joins TRBV5-1 to TRBJ1-4; D is perhaps TRBD1 (6 bases). Germline CDR1 is SGHRS and CDR2 is YFSETQ. Trimming cost V 0 bases and J 8 bases, with 11 bases left between them. The CDR3 extends over 14 amino acids. CDR3 loop: CASSLVGGGEKLFF. CDR3 nucleotides: TGCGCCAGCAGCTTGGTCGGGGGCGGCGAAAAACTGTTTTTT. The variable domain in full, with the rest retrieved from reference TRBV5-1 and TRBJ1-4, is KAGVTQTPRYLIKTRGQQVTLSCSPISGHRSVSWYQQTPGQGLQFLFEYFSETQRNKGNFPGRFSGRQFSNSRSEMNVSTLELGDSALYLCASSLVGGGEKLFFGSGTQLSVL.

There are many counts of this clonotype. The chain is built from TRBV7-9 and TRBJ2-6; no firm D call. The germline gives CDR1 SEHNR, CDR2 FQNEAQ (reference sequence). The CDR3 is made up of 15 amino acids. The V and J ends lost 7 bases and 0 bases respectively, with 10 bases between them. Here the CDR3 DNA reads TGTGCCAGCAAGCTTTGGGGCTCTGGGGCCAACGTCCTGACTTTC. As protein: CASKLWGSGANVLTF.

In DNA form, the CDR3 reads TGCAGCGTTGAAGCCAGCGGGATAGGGGATACGCAGTATTTT. Its protein is CSVEASGIGDTQYF. The chain carries TRBV29-1 and TRBJ2-3, with 7 bases matching TRBD2. Germline CDR1 SQVTM, CDR2 ANQGSEA. The CDR3 length is 14 residues. The J segment lost 6 bases and the V segment lost 1 base, leaving 7 bases of the junction unmatched.

This clonotype was detected a few times. V gene TRBV7-8 combines with J gene TRBJ2-3, with TRBD2 identical over 7 bases. V was clipped by 5 bases and J by 4 bases; unmatched bases: 18. This CDR3 is built from 18 residues. CDR1 and CDR2 (germline): SGHVS, FQNEAQ. The CDR3 coding sequence is TGTGCCAGCAGCCACCCCGGGCGTACTAGCGAAGGGGCAGATACGCAGTATTTT. Translated: CASSHPGRTSEGADTQYF.